This TCR beta chain originates from a study of cytomegalovirus exposure and HLA in healthy donors. PCR primers comprised 60 Vbeta and 13 Jbeta primers. The repertoire was sequenced with immunoSEQ multiplex PCR; TCRdb's copy has only in-frame clones and lacks some. Of about 120,000 clones detected, less than 80% appear once; the ten largest clones hold 8.5% to 9.5%. With respect to this clone: Its antigen remains unidentified.

The study's findings and limits: Reportedly, cytomegalovirus status was diagnosed with high sensitivity and specificity.

CDR1 SGHRS and CDR2 YFSETQ come from the germline V gene. The CDR3 length is 13 residues. V dropped 1 base and J dropped 4 bases, with 6 bases sitting between them. The chain employs TRBV5-1 and TRBJ2-1; D is unclear. This receptor was identified in a woman aged 35 to 49 in good health and CMV-seropositive. The sequenced sample was PBMCs. For the CDR3, the DNA is TGCGCCAGCAGCTTGCAGGATTACAATGAGCAGTTCTTC. Translating gives CASSLQDYNEQFF.